This T cell receptor (beta chain) was documented in a study of blood T cell repertoires in COVID-19. Study-level information: COVID-19 samples from acute and convalescent phases originated in the United States, Italy and Spain. The analysed material was cDNA or gDNA that came from T cells, B-cell-depleted T cells, or PBMCs.

Germline V gene sequence: CDR1 SGHRS, CDR2 YFSETQ. With V trimmed by 0 bases and J by 8 bases, 10 bases remained unmatched. CDR3 size: 16 residues. This clone has more than one count but fewer than ten. Those enrolled in Seattle joined during active infection and were followed longitudinally afterward. In the source study's methods: Estimates of nucleated cell counts were drawn from the amplification of reference gene primers. Measured with immunoSEQ multiplex PCR; TCRdb has only the in-frame clones, and not every one. V, J and clone size reflect that table, while D and trimming were determined from the DNA. Here the sample spans 350,000 or so clones, roughly nine tenths being singletons.

The specimen was peripheral blood. This sequence originates from a woman between 55 and 75 years old with COVID-19, enrolled during active disease. The V gene is TRBV5-1, the J gene TRBJ2-1, with TRBD1 identical over 8 bases. The CDR3 spells CASSLAPGQVFDEQFF. The CDR3 DNA reads as TGCGCCAGCAGCTTGGCCCCGGGACAGGTCTTCGATGAGCAGTTCTTC. The variable domain in full, with the rest retrieved from reference TRBV5-1 and TRBJ2-1, is KAGVTQTPRYLIKTRGQQVTLSCSPISGHRSVSWYQQTPGQGLQFLFEYFSETQRNKGNFPGRFSGRQFSNSRSEMNVSTLELGDSALYLCASSLAPGQVFDEQFFGPGTRLTVL.